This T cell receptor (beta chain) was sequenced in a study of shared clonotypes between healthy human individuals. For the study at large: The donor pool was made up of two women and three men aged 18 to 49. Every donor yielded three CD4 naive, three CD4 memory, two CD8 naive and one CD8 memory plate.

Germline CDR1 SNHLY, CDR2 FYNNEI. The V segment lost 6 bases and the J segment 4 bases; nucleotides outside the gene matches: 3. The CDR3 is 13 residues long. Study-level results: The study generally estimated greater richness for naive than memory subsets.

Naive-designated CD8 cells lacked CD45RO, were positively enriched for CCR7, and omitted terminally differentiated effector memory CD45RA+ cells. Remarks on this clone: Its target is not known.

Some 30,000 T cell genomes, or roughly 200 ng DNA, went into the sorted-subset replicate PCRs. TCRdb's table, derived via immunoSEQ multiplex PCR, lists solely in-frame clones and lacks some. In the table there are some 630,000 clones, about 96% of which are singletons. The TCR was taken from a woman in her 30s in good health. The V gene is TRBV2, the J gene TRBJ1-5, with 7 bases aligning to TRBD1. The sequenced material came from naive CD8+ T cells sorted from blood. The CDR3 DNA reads TGTGCCAGCAGGGAACAGGGGAATCAGCCCCAGCATTTT. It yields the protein CASREQGNQPQHF.